This T cell receptor beta chain was identified in a study of blood T cell repertoires in COVID-19. Background on the study: Sites across the United States, Italy and Spain contributed samples from acute and convalescent COVID-19. The analysed material was cDNA or gDNA that came from T cells, B-cell-depleted T cells, or PBMCs.

Original handling: Quantification of nucleated cells was approximated via reference gene primer amplification. Clones were sequenced by immunoSEQ multiplex PCR, and TCRdb holds only the in-frame ones, with some missing. The DNA was the basis for D and trimming; V, J and clone size are from that table. Of fewer than 300,000 clones in the sample, approximately 86% are singletons; the top ten hold about 3.4%. CDR3 size: 14 residues. Looked up from germline, CDR1 is SGHRS and CDR2 is YFSETQ. Unmatched junction bases numbered 9, after V lost 4 bases and J lost 9 bases. Sequencing was performed on peripheral blood. The rearrangement uses TRBV5-1 and TRBJ1-3; TRBD1 aligns across 8 bases. The TCR originated in a woman aged 18 to 35 with acute or convalescent COVID-19. This chain's CDR3 is CASSPGQGGGTIYF. The DNA of the CDR3 is TGCGCCAGCAGCCCCGGACAGGGTGGAGGCACCATATATTTT.